The next 16 T cell receptor beta chains were all read from a single sample in a study of blood T cell repertoires in COVID-19. Repertoires were generated with immunoSEQ multiplex PCR, while TCRdb's copy carries only in-frame clones and drops some. The profile shows 50,000 to 65,000 clones, approximately 81% of them singletons. The specimen sequenced was peripheral blood. Source of these receptors: a man aged 55 to 70 with COVID-19, enrolled during active disease.

This clone was seen once. The rearrangement links TRBV11-1 to TRBJ2-7; a possible D gene is TRBD1 (7 bases). The V end was cut by 6 bases, the J end by 6 bases, with 18 bases between. Per the germline V gene, CDR1 is SGHAT and CDR2 is FQDESV (reference sequence). CDR3 size: 14 residues. CDR3 nucleotides: TGTGCCAGCAGATCCGCAGGGGGGTCCAGCGAGCAGTACTTC. It specifies CASRSAGGSSEQYF.

The CDR3 reads CASSQTGVYGYTF. CDR3 DNA: TGTGCCAGCAGTCAGACAGGGGTCTATGGCTACACCTTC. This rearrangement joins TRBV7-3 to TRBJ1-2; 8 nucleotides agree with TRBD1. Trimming cost V 6 bases and J 4 bases; bases outside gene matches: 4. This CDR3 spans 13 amino acids. CDR1 SGHTA and CDR2 FQGTGA come from the germline V gene.

V gene TRBV9 combines with J gene TRBJ1-1; D possibly corresponds to TRBD1 (5 bases). CDR3 length: 15 amino acids. Trimming took off 3 bases at V and 2 bases at J, with 14 bases between the two ends. The V gene's germline CDR1 is SGDLS and CDR2 YYNGEE. The DNA of the CDR3 is TGTGCCAGCAGCGCCTCATCGGGGGGTAACACTGAAGCTTTCTTT. It specifies CASSASSGGNTEAFF. The complete variable domain, with remaining parts taken from reference TRBV9 and TRBJ1-1, reads DSGVTQTPKHLITATGQRVTLRCSPRSGDLSVYWYQQSLDQGLQFLIQYYNGEERAKGNILERFSAQQFPDLHSELNLSSLELGDSALYFCASSASSGGNTEAFFGQGTRLTVV.

For this clone: The same CDR3 arises from other DNA sequences in this sample as well. V gene TRBV11-2 combines with J gene TRBJ2-7; TRBD1 aligns across 8 bases. The CDR3 has 14 amino acids. Trimming removed 4 bases from V and 1 base from J; junction bases left unmatched: 3. From germline, CDR1 is SGHAT and CDR2 FQNNGV. CDR3 residues: CASSSGTGSYEQYF. The DNA for the CDR3 is TGTGCCAGCAGCTCCGGGACAGGATCCTACGAGCAGTACTTC.

This rearrangement joins TRBV15 to TRBJ2-5, with a tentative D call TRBD1 (6 bases). Trimming left V 0 bases short and J 4 bases short, with 18 bases between. Germline lookup yields CDR1 LNHNV and CDR2 YYDKDF (reference sequence). This CDR3 spans 17 amino acids. In nucleotides, the CDR3 is TGTGCCACCAGCAGAGATCTGGCAGGGGCTTCCGGAGAGACCCAGTACTTC. Its translation: CATSRDLAGASGETQYF.

This rearrangement joins TRBV11-1 to TRBJ2-2; TRBD1 matches 7 bases. The length of the CDR3 is 15 residues. Germline-derived CDR1 and CDR2 are SGHAT and FQDESV (reference sequence). V lost 4 bases to trimming and J lost 4 bases; unmatched junction nucleotides: 6. The chain's CDR3 is CASSSRQGLTGELFF. Here the CDR3 DNA reads TGTGCCAGCAGCTCCCGACAGGGTCTCACCGGGGAGCTGTTTTTT.

V is TRBV6-5 and J is TRBJ1-6; D is ambiguous. The CDR3 consists of 15 residues. Deletions cut 2 bases from V and 5 bases from J, with 10 bases between. Germline V gene data show CDR1 as MNHEY and CDR2 as SVGAGI. Here the CDR3 DNA reads TGTGCCAGCAGTTACAGCACGGTGGATAATTCACCCCTCCACTTT. This codes for CASSYSTVDNSPLHF.

J is TRBJ1-4 and V is TRBV19; 8 bases align to TRBD1. The trim removed 8 bases at V and 8 bases at J, leaving 7 bases unmatched. CDR1 and CDR2 from the germline V gene are LNHDA and SQIVND (reference sequence). This CDR3 comprises 13 residues. Here the CDR3 reads CASAPGGREKLFF. CDR3 DNA: TGTGCCAGTGCCCCAGGGGGCCGAGAAAAACTGTTTTTT.

This chain uses TRBV28 with TRBJ1-1; 12 bases line up with TRBD1. There are 15 residues in the CDR3. V trimming: 5 bases; J trimming: 7 bases; junction bases outside the gene matches: 8. Germline V gene lookup returns CDR1 MDHEN and CDR2 SYDVKM. This CDR3 reads CASSPGTGGVIEAFF. As DNA, the CDR3 is TGTGCCAGCAGTCCGGGGACAGGGGGCGTTATTGAAGCTTTCTTT.

V and J are TRBV30 and TRBJ1-1; TRBD1 is a possible D gene (6 bases). V was trimmed by 5 bases and J by 10 bases, leaving 20 bases between them. This CDR3 has 13 residues. CDR1 GTSNPN and CDR2 SVGIG come from the germline V gene (reference sequence). The chain's CDR3 is CAWRGTLSWGAFF. CDR3 DNA: TGTGCCTGGCGAGGGACATTAAGTTGGGGAGCTTTCTTT.

In DNA form, the CDR3 reads TGCGCCAGCAGTGAGTCGAATCCCCTAGCGGGGTTTTCCTACAATGAGCAGTTCTTC. Translated: CASSESNPLAGFSYNEQFF. The chain carries TRBV10-1 and TRBJ2-1; the match to TRBD2 covers 9 bases. Germline CDR1 and CDR2: WNHNN and SYGVQD (reference sequence). V shed 0 bases and J 1 base; nucleotides not matched to a gene: 10. CDR3 size: 19 residues.

The CDR3 DNA is TGTGCCACCAGCAGACGGTCTAATGAAAAACTGTTTTTT. Its protein is CATSRRSNEKLFF. The chain employs TRBV15 and TRBJ1-4; D is undetermined. Germline V gives CDR1 LNHNV, CDR2 YYDKDF (reference sequence). The CDR3 sequence is 13 residues long. The V and J ends lost 2 bases and 3 bases respectively, with 4 bases between them.

The genes are TRBV5-1 and TRBJ1-3; 8 bases line up with TRBD1. CDR1 and CDR2 (germline): SGHRS, YFSETQ. V trimming: 3 bases; J trimming: 2 bases; junction bases outside the gene matches: 1. CDR3 length equals 14 residues. CDR3 amino acids: CASSSTGAGNTIYF. For the CDR3, the DNA is TGCGCCAGCAGCTCGACAGGGGCTGGAAACACCATATATTTT.

V and J are TRBV2 and TRBJ1-5; the D is unclear. Trimming cost V 1 base and J 6 bases, with 7 bases left between them. The germline CDR1 and CDR2 sequences are SNHLY and FYNNEI. This CDR3 contains 13 residues. This CDR3 reads CASSEGGLQPQHF. The CDR3 DNA reads as TGTGCCAGCAGTGAAGGAGGTCTTCAGCCCCAGCATTTT. Using reference TRBV2 and TRBJ1-5 for the parts outside the CDR3, the full variable domain is EPEVTQTPSHQVTQMGQEVILRCVPISNHLYFYWYRQILGQKVEFLVSFYNNEISEKSEIFDDQFSVERPDGSNFTLKIRSTKLEDSAMYFCASSEGGLQPQHFGDGTRLSIL.

Worth noting for this clone: The sample holds other DNA sequences that translate to the same CDR3. The rearrangement joins TRBV11-3 to TRBJ2-5; D ambiguous. The CDR3 runs 13 residues. V was shortened by 2 bases and J by 4 bases, with 8 bases between the two germline ends. Germline CDR1 and CDR2: SGHNT and YENEEA. The CDR3 is CASSLRVGETQYF. CDR3 coding DNA: TGTGCCAGCAGCTTACGGGTTGGAGAGACCCAGTACTTC.

A few counts support this clone. The V call is TRBV20-1, the J call TRBJ1-2, with D unresolved. CDR1 and CDR2 (germline): DFQATT, SNEGSKA (reference sequence). The CDR3 length is 12 residues. The germline V and J ends were trimmed by 3 bases and 4 bases, with 9 bases remaining between them. Here the CDR3 reads CSASPVTYGYTF. The DNA for the CDR3 is TGCAGTGCTAGTCCGGTAACCTATGGCTACACCTTC.